A single sample gave rise to the 8 T cell receptor beta chains below, sequenced in a study of shared clonotypes between healthy human individuals. Naive CD8 cells were CD45RO-negative, positively selected for CCR7, excluding terminally differentiated effector memory CD45RA+ cells. TCRdb's table, derived via immunoSEQ multiplex PCR, lists solely in-frame clones and lacks some. Here the sample spans around 2,000,000 clones, about 95% being singletons. Source material: naive CD8+ T cells sorted from blood. The receptor source for this set is a man younger than 30 in good health.

CDR3 coding DNA: TGTGCCAGCAGCTTATCCTGGGGTGACAATGAGCAGTTCTTC. Its protein product is CASSLSWGDNEQFF. The chain links TRBV7-6 to TRBJ2-1; no reliable D call. This CDR3 comprises 14 residues. Per the germline V gene, CDR1 is SGHVS and CDR2 is FNYEAQ. V was trimmed by 2 bases and J by 5 bases, leaving 10 bases between them.

This chain joins TRBV7-6 and TRBJ2-3; D may be TRBD2 (5 bases). This CDR3 contains 15 residues. Trimming took off 3 bases at V and 6 bases at J, with 16 bases between the two ends. The V gene's germline CDR1 is SGHVS and CDR2 FNYEAQ. CDR3 loop: CASSLAGLAQDTQYF. The CDR3 coding sequence is TGTGCCAGCAGCTTGGCGGGTCTTGCCCAGGATACGCAGTATTTT.

This chain connects TRBV7-9 to TRBJ2-2, with 7 bases that match TRBD1. This CDR3 has 15 amino acids. CDR1 and CDR2 from the germline V gene are SEHNR and FQNEAQ (reference sequence). J gave up 1 base and V 5 bases, and 4 bases lay outside the gene matches. The chain's CDR3 is CASSHRQGNTGELFF. The DNA of the CDR3 is TGTGCCAGCAGCCATCGACAGGGGAACACCGGGGAGCTGTTTTTT.

The rearrangement uses TRBV10-2 and TRBJ2-7; D perhaps matches TRBD2 (5 bases). Trimming left V 4 bases short and J 3 bases short, with 19 bases between. Germline V gene data show CDR1 as WSHSY and CDR2 as SAAADI. CDR3 length: 16 residues. CDR3 amino acids: CASSGALRDPGYEQYF. Here the CDR3 DNA reads TGCGCCAGCAGTGGGGCCCTCCGGGATCCCGGCTACGAGCAGTACTTC.

With respect to this clone: This sample also contains other DNA sequences that code for the same CDR3. The gene calls are TRBV29-1 and TRBJ1-2; weak D call: TRBD1 (6 bases). Germline V gene data show CDR1 as SQVTM and CDR2 as ANQGSEA. V was cut by 3 bases and J by 3 bases, with 14 bases left in between. The CDR3 is 14 residues long. The CDR3 sequence: CSVERPGVDYGYTF. In nucleotides, the CDR3 is TGCAGCGTTGAGCGGCCAGGGGTGGACTATGGCTACACCTTC. The variable domain in full, completed from reference TRBV29-1 and TRBJ1-2, reads SAVISQKPSRDICQRGTSLTIQCQVDSQVTMMFWYRQQPGQSLTLIATANQGSEATYESGFVIDKFPISRPNLTFSTLTVSNMSPEDSSIYLCSVERPGVDYGYTFGSGTRLTVV.

The chain joins TRBV30 to TRBJ1-1; 7 bases line up with TRBD1. The CDR3 runs to 16 residues. CDR1 and CDR2 (germline): GTSNPN, SVGIG (reference sequence). J gave up 1 base and V 2 bases, and 10 bases lay outside the gene matches. The CDR3 sequence: CAWSNWDSTENTEAFF. In nucleotides, the CDR3 is TGTGCCTGGAGTAACTGGGACAGCACTGAGAACACTGAAGCTTTCTTT.

This clone was detected a few times. The chain joins TRBV15 to TRBJ1-5, with D possibly TRBD1 on 6 matching bases. CDR1 and CDR2 from the germline V gene are LNHNV and YYDKDF (reference sequence). The CDR3 has 14 amino acids. The V and J ends lost 3 bases and 7 bases respectively, with 13 bases between them. CDR3 sequence reads: CATSSRGVGQPQHF. The DNA for the CDR3 is TGTGCCACCAGCAGCAGGGGAGTCGGCCAGCCCCAGCATTTT.

This sequence joins TRBV2 and TRBJ2-7; no firm D call. CDR1 SNHLY and CDR2 FYNNEI come from the germline V gene. The germline V and J ends were trimmed by 3 bases and 4 bases, with 10 bases remaining between them. The CDR3 runs to 13 residues. The DNA of the CDR3 is TGTGCCAGCAGTGACCTCCAGTCGTACGAGCAGTACTTC. Its translation: CASSDLQSYEQYF.